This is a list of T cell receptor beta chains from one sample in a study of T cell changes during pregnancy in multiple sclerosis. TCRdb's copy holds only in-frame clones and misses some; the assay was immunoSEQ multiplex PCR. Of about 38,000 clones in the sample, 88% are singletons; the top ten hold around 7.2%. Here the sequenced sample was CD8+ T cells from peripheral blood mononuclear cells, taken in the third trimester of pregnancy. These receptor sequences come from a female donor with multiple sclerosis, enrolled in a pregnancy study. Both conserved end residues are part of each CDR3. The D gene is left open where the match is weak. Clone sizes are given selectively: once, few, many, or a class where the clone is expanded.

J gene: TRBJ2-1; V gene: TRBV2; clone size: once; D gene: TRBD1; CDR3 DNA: TGTGCCAGCAGTGGGCTGGGACAGATAGACAATGAGCAGTTCTTC; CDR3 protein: CASSGLGQIDNEQFF
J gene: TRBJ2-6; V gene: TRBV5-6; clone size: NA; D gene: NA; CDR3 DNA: TGTGCCAGCCTTACAGGCTCCGGGGCCAACGTCCTGACTTTC; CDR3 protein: CASLTGSGANVLTF
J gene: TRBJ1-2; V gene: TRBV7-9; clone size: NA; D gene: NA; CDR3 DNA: TGTGCCAGCAGCGCCGGGGGGGGCGGGGGTGGCTACACCTTC; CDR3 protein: CASSAGGGGGGYTF
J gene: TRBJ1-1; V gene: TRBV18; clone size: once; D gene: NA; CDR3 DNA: TGTGCCAGCTCCGTGGACAGGAACACTGAAGCTTTCTTT; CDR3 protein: CASSVDRNTEAFF
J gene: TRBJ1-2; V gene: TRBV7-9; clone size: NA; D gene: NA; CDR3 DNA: TGTGCCAGCAGCTTAACGGAGCGAGGGATAGAAGGCTACACCTTC; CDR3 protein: CASSLTERGIEGYTF
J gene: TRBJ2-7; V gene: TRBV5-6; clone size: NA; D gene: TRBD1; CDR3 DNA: TGTGCCAGCAGCCGAGATTGGACAGGGGTCAGGTCCTACGAGCAGTACTTC; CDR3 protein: CASSRDWTGVRSYEQYF
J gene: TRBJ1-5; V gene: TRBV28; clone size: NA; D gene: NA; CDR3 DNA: TGTGCCAGCAGCCCTCTATTCGGGGGGGCGATGGGTCAGCCCCAGCATTTT; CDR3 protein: CASSPLFGGAMGQPQHF
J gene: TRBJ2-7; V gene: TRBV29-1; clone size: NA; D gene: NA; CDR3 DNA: TGCAGCGTTCAAGGGCACTACGAGCAGTACTTC; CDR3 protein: CSVQGHYEQYF
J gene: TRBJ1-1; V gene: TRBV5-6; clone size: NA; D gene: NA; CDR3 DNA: TGTGCCAGCAGCCTCAACAGGTACACTGAAGCTTTCTTT; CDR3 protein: CASSLNRYTEAFF
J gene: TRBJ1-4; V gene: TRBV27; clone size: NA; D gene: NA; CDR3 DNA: TGTGCCAGCAGTTCAGGGGCAACTAATGAAAAACTGTTTTTT; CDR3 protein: CASSSGATNEKLFF
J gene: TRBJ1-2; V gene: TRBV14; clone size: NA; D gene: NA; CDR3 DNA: TGTGCCAGCAGCCACGACAGGTGGGGAATCTATGGCTACACCTTC; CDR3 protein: CASSHDRWGIYGYTF
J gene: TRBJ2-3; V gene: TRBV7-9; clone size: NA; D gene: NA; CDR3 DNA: TGTGCCAGCAGCTTCCCCCGGGGGGCTGGCACAGATACGCAGTATTTT; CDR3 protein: CASSFPRGAGTDTQYF
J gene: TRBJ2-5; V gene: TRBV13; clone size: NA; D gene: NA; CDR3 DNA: TGTGCCAGCAGCCCACAGGGCGGGGAGACCCAGTACTTC; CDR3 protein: CASSPQGGETQYF
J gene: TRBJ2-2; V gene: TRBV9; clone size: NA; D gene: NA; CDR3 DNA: TGTGCCAGCAGCGTAGACAGACCCACCGGGGAGCTGTTTTTT; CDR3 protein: CASSVDRPTGELFF
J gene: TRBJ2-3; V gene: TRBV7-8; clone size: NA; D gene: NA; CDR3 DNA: TGTGCCAGCAGCCATGTTGGTGAGGGGGTCCTTTGGGATACGCAGTATTTT; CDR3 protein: CASSHVGEGVLWDTQYF
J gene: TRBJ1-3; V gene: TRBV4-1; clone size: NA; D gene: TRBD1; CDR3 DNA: TGCGCCAGCAGCCATCCCTTACAGGGGCCCTCTGGAAACACCATATATTTT; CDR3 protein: CASSHPLQGPSGNTIYF
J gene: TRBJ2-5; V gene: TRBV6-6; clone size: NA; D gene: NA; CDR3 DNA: TGTGCCAGCGCTAGTGATGCGGGTGAGACCCAGTACTTC; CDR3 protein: CASASDAGETQYF
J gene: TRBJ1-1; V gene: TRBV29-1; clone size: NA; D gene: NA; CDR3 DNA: TGCAGCGTTGACACGGTGATTGAAGCTTTCTTT; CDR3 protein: CSVDTVIEAFF
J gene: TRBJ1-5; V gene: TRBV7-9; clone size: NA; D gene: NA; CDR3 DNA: TGTGCCAGCAGCTGGGCCAATCAGCCCCAGCATTTT; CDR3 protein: CASSWANQPQHF
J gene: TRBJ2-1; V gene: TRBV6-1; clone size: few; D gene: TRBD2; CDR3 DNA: TGTGCCAGCAGTGAAGATGGCGGGGGGGCCGATGAGCAGTTCTTC; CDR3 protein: CASSEDGGGADEQFF
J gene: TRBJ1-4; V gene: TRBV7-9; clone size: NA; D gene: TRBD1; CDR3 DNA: TGTGCCAGCAGCGCGAGGACAGGGAATGAAAAACTGTTTTTT; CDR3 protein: CASSARTGNEKLFF
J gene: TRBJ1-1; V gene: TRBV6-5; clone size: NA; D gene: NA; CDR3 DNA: TGTGCCAGCAGTTACTCCGGACAAACCGAAGCTTTCTTT; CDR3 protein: CASSYSGQTEAFF
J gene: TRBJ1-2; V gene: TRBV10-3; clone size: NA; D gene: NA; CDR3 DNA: TGTGCCATCTGGAGGGTTTTAGATGGCTACACCTTC; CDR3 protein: CAIWRVLDGYTF
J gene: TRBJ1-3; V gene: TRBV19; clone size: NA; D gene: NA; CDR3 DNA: TGTGCCAGTAGTCGGGGGTACTCTGGAAACACCATATATTTT; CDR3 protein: CASSRGYSGNTIYF
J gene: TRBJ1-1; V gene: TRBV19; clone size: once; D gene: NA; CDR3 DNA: TGTGCCAGTAGTATAGATCTCGCTGAAGCTTTCTTT; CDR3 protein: CASSIDLAEAFF
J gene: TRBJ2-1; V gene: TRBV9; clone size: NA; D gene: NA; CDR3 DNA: TGTGCCAGCAGCCCAACGGCGGGGGCCCTCGGTGAGCAGTTCTTC; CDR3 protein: CASSPTAGALGEQFF
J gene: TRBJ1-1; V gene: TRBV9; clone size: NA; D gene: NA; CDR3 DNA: TGTGCCAGCAGCGTAGTGTCTAACACTGAAGCTTTCTTT; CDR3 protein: CASSVVSNTEAFF
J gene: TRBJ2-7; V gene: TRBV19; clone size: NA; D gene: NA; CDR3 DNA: TGTGCCAGTAGCCCCGACAGCCCCTACGAGCAGTACTTC; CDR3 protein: CASSPDSPYEQYF
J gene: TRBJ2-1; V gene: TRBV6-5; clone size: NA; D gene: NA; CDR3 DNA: TGTGCCAGCAGTTACTCGACGGGTAATGAGCAGTTCTTC; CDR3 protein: CASSYSTGNEQFF
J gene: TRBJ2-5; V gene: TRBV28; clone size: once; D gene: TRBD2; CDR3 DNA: TGTGCCAGCAGTTTAATATCAAGCGGGGGGACCCAAGAGACCCAGTACTTC; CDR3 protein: CASSLISSGGTQETQYF
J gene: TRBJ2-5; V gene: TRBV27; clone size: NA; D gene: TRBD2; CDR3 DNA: TGTGCCAGCAGTTTATTTCCTAGCGGGGGCCTGGAGACCCAGTACTTC; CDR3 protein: CASSLFPSGGLETQYF
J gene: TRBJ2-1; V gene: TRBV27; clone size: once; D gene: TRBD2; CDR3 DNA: TGTGCCAGCAGTTATGCTGGGGGGGGCTACAATGAGCAGTTCTTC; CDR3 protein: CASSYAGGGYNEQFF
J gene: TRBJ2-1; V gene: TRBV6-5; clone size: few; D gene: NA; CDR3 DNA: TGTGCCAGCAGTTACTCCGACGGAGGGGCCGATGAGCAGTTCTTC; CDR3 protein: CASSYSDGGADEQFF
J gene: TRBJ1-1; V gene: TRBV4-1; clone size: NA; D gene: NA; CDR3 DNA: TGCGCCAGCAGCCAAGTACGACACATGAACACTGAAGCTTTCTTT; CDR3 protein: CASSQVRHMNTEAFF
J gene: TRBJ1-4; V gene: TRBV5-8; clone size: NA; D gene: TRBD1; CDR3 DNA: TGTGCCAGCAGCTTAGGACAGGGCGCAACTAATGAAAAACTGTTTTTT; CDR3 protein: CASSLGQGATNEKLFF
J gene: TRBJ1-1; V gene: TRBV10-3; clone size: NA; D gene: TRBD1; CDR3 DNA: TGTGCCATCAGGTCCGGGACAGTGGGAACTGAAGCTTTCTTT; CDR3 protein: CAIRSGTVGTEAFF
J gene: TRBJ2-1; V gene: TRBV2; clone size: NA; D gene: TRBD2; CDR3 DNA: TGTGCCATGGAAGGCGGGGGGGAGATATACAATGAGCAGTTCTTC; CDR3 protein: CAMEGGGEIYNEQFF
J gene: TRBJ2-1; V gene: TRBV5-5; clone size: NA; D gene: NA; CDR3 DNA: TGTGCCAGCAGCTGGAGGGGAAGTCGGCTGAATGAGCAGTTCTTC; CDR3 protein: CASSWRGSRLNEQFF
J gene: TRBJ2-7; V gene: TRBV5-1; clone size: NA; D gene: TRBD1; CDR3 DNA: TGCGCCAGCAGCGTTGACGGGACAGGGTTCAACGAGCAGTACTTC; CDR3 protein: CASSVDGTGFNEQYF
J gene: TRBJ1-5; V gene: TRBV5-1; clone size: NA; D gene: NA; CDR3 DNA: TGCGCCGGGAGGGGGGGGCGGTCGAATCAGCCCCAGCATTTT; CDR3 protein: CAGRGGRSNQPQHF
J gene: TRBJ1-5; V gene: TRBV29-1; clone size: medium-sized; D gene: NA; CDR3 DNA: TGCAGCGTTGAGGCAGGGGAAGGTCAGCCCCAGCATTTT; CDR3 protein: CSVEAGEGQPQHF
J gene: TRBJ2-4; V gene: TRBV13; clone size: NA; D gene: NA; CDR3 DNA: TGTGCCAGCAGCTCCGGAAACATTCAGTACTTC; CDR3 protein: CASSSGNIQYF
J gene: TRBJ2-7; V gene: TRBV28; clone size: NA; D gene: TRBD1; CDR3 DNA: TGTGCCAGCAGCACGGACAGGCTCCACTCCTACGAGCAGTACTTC; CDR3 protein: CASSTDRLHSYEQYF
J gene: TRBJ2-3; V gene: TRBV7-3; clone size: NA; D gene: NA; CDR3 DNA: TGTGCCAGCAGCTTAACTAGCATGGCAGATACGCAGTATTTT; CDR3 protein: CASSLTSMADTQYF
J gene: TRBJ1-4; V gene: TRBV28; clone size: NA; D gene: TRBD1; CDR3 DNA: TGTGCCAGCAGTTTGACAGGGAGATTGGAAAAACTGTTTTTT; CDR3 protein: CASSLTGRLEKLFF
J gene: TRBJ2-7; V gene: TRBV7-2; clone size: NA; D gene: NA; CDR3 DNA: TGTGCCAGCAGCTTAGTACAGTCACGCGCAGATTACGAGCAGTACTTC; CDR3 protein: CASSLVQSRADYEQYF
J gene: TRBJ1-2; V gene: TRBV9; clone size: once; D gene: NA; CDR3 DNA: TGTGCCAGCGGCGTAGGTAGCCCCTATGGCTACACCTTC; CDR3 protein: CASGVGSPYGYTF
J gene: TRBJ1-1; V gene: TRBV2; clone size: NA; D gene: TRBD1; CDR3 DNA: TGTGCCAGCAGTTCAGGGGGCAAGTATACTGAAGCTTTCTTT; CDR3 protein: CASSSGGKYTEAFF
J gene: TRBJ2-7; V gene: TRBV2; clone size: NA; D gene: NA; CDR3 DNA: TGTGCCAGCAGTGTCCCTGAGGGGGGGATCGAGCAGTACTTC; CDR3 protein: CASSVPEGGIEQYF
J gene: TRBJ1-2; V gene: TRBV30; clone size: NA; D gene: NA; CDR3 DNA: TGTGCCTCCCGCGGGGGGGCCCTCGGGACTTATGGCTACACCTTC; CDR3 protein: CASRGGALGTYGYTF
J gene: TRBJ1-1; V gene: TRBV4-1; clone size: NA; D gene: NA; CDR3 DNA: TGCGCCAGCAGCCACGCTACAGGGAACACTGAAGCTTTCTTT; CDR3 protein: CASSHATGNTEAFF
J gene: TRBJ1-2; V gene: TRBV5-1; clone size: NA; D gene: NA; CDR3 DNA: TGCGCCAGCAGCCTCAGGGCTCCAGGAAACTATGGCTACACCTTC; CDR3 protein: CASSLRAPGNYGYTF
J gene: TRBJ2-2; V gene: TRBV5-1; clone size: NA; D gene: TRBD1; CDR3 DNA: TGCGCCAGCAGTACCCTCTCGAGGACAGGGGGCATAGCTCGCGCCGGGGAGCTGTTTTTT; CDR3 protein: CASSTLSRTGGIARAGELFF
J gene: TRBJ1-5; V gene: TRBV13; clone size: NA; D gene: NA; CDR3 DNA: TGTGCCAGCAGCATAGGTCCAGGGATAAATCAGCCCCAGCATTTT; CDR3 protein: CASSIGPGINQPQHF